One and the same sample provided the 30 T cell receptor beta chains below, sequenced in a study of CD8+ T cells in alopecia areata. Treatment indicated: oral pan-JAK inhibitor, 5-10 mg twice daily. Following extraction, RNA underwent reverse transcription to cDNA, which served as the sequencing template. Data came from immunoSEQ multiplex PCR; TCRdb stores just in-frame clones and leaves some out. The table records 160,000 or so clones, 58% of them present only once. Sequenced material: CD4+ T cells sorted from blood, taken between weeks 55 and 70, from a patient treated with tofacitinib. The source is a human donor with alopecia areata.

The V gene is TRBV7-9, the J gene TRBJ1-2; TRBD1 is a possible D gene (6 bases). Germline V gene sequence: CDR1 SEHNR, CDR2 FQNEAQ (reference sequence). V lost 4 bases and J 0 bases, leaving 12 bases between the germline ends. This CDR3 has 15 amino acids. CDR3: CASSSGAGANYGYTF. CDR3 sequence (DNA): TGTGCCAGCAGCTCGGGGGCAGGAGCTAACTATGGCTACACCTTC. The variable domain in full, completed from reference TRBV7-9 and TRBJ1-2, reads DTGVSQNPRHKITKRGQNVTFRCDPISEHNRLYWYRQTLGQGPEFLTYFQNEAQLEKSRLLSDRFSAERPKGSFSTLEIQRTEQGDSAMYLCASSSGAGANYGYTFGSGTRLTVV.

The chain carries TRBV4-1 and TRBJ2-2, with D hard to call. This CDR3 comprises 15 residues. Germline V gene lookup returns CDR1 MGHRA and CDR2 YSYEKL. V lost 2 bases, J lost 2 bases, and 9 bases lay in between. CDR3 nucleotide sequence: TGCGCCAGCAGCCAATCACAGACCAACACCGGGGAGCTGTTTTTT. It specifies CASSQSQTNTGELFF.

The rearrangement links TRBV5-1 to TRBJ2-2, with a tentative D call TRBD1 (5 bases). CDR1 is SGHRS and CDR2 is YFSETQ in the germline V gene. CDR3 length equals 14 residues. V lost 4 bases to trimming and J lost 2 bases, with 9 bases between them. DNA for the CDR3: TGCGCCAGCAGCGAGGACACTAACACCGGGGAGCTGTTTTTT. Translating gives CASSEDTNTGELFF.

The table lists this clone with a few counts. V gene TRBV10-3 combines with J gene TRBJ2-7; D may be TRBD1 (5 bases). V was cut by 5 bases and J by 0 bases, with 14 bases left in between. Germline CDR1 reads ENHRY; CDR2 reads SYGVKD. The CDR3 has 15 amino acids. CDR3 DNA: TGTGCCATCAGTCTAGGGGCCTGGAGCTCCTACGAGCAGTACTTC. Residues: CAISLGAWSSYEQYF.

The J gene is TRBJ1-2, the V gene TRBV30; possible D gene TRBD1, 6 bases. The V gene's germline CDR1 is GTSNPN and CDR2 SVGIG (reference sequence). V dropped 3 bases and J dropped 2 bases, with 13 bases sitting between them. This CDR3 is 14 amino acids long. The CDR3 nucleotides read TGTGCCTGGAGGGAAACAGGGCGGAACTATGGCTACACCTTC. Protein product: CAWRETGRNYGYTF.

The chain has TRBV2 and TRBJ2-5, with TRBD2 as a possible D gene (6 bases). The CDR3 is 12 residues long. CDR1 is SNHLY, CDR2 FYNNEI, per germline. CDR3 in amino acids: CVPGDSPETQYF. The CDR3 nucleotides read TGTGTTCCGGGGGACTCACCGGAGACCCAGTACTTC.

This clone was seen more than once but under ten times. This chain joins TRBV15 and TRBJ1-1, with D uncertain. The CDR3 contains 16 residues. Germline V gene sequence: CDR1 LNHNV, CDR2 YYDKDF (reference sequence). V lost 3 bases, J lost 11 bases, and 25 bases lay in between. The CDR3 loop reads CATSSHLTTGKLAAFF. CDR3 coding DNA: TGTGCCACCAGCAGTCATCTGACTACTGGGAAGCTGGCGGCTTTCTTT.

The chain joins TRBV5-1 to TRBJ1-3; 7 bases line up with TRBD1. The CDR3 is 13 amino acids. Germline-derived CDR1 and CDR2 are SGHRS and YFSETQ. The trim removed 4 bases at V and 9 bases at J, leaving 7 bases unmatched. This CDR3 is CASSPRTGGTIYF. Here the CDR3 DNA reads TGCGCCAGCAGCCCCCGGACAGGAGGCACCATATATTTT.

In nucleotides, the CDR3 is TGCAGCGTTGGCCGGGTCACCACCGGGGAGCTGTTTTTT. It codes for CSVGRVTTGELFF. This chain connects TRBV29-1 to TRBJ2-2, with D unresolved. V was clipped by 4 bases and J by 4 bases, with 10 bases between them. Germline loops: CDR1 SQVTM, CDR2 ANQGSEA. The CDR3 is made up of 13 amino acids.

This chain connects TRBV19 to TRBJ1-6; D not resolved. Trimming removed 4 bases from V and 10 bases from J, with 11 bases in between. The CDR3 spans 13 residues. Looked up from germline, CDR1 is LNHDA and CDR2 is SQIVND (reference sequence). This CDR3 is CASSRAVSSPLHF. The CDR3 coding sequence is TGTGCCAGTAGTAGGGCAGTTTCCTCACCCCTCCACTTT.

The V gene is TRBV15, the J gene TRBJ1-5, with unresolved D. Germline V gene sequence: CDR1 LNHNV, CDR2 YYDKDF (reference sequence). Trimming removed 2 bases from V and 5 bases from J, with 7 bases in between. CDR3 length: 13 amino acids. The CDR3 DNA reads as TGTGCCACCAGCAGAACTCTCGATCAGCCCCAGCATTTT. It encodes CATSRTLDQPQHF.

CDR3 coding DNA: TGCGCCAGTACTCTTGGCGCGAGCACCGGGGAGCTGTTTTTT. This codes for CASTLGASTGELFF. This rearrangement joins TRBV5-1 to TRBJ2-2, with D hard to call. The CDR3 contains 14 residues. The germline gives CDR1 SGHRS, CDR2 YFSETQ. V lost 8 bases and J lost 4, with 15 bases in between.

This clone was counted between two and nine times. Other DNA variants within this sample encode the same CDR3. The rearrangement links TRBV2 to TRBJ1-1; 11 nucleotides line up with TRBD1. Germline V CDR1 and CDR2: SNHLY, FYNNEI. With 6 bases clipped from V and 4 bases from J, the junction kept 1 base outside the gene matches. The CDR3 length is 13 residues. CDR3 DNA: TGTGCCAGCAGGGGACAGGGGGGCACTGAAGCTTTCTTT. It translates to CASRGQGGTEAFF. Combining the CDR3 with reference TRBV2 and TRBJ1-1 gives the whole variable domain EPEVTQTPSHQVTQMGQEVILRCVPISNHLYFYWYRQILGQKVEFLVSFYNNEISEKSEIFDDQFSVERPDGSNFTLKIRSTKLEDSAMYFCASRGQGGTEAFFGQGTRLTVV.

The chain is built from TRBV25-1 and TRBJ1-1; 7 positions agree with TRBD1. Germline-derived CDR1 and CDR2 are MGHDK and SYGVNS. The CDR3 loop spans 15 amino acids. J lost 4 bases, V lost 7 bases, and 12 bases had no gene match. Written as DNA, the CDR3 is TGTGCCAGCAAACGGGCAGGGGGGTTGGCCACTGAAGCTTTCTTT. Its protein product is CASKRAGGLATEAFF.

There are a few counts of this clone. The genes are TRBV29-1 and TRBJ2-7; 8 bases agree with TRBD1. V was clipped by 7 bases and J by 6 bases; unmatched bases: 8. CDR3 length equals 12 residues. Germline assignment: CDR1 SQVTM and CDR2 ANQGSEA. For the CDR3, the DNA is TGCAGCGCGCAAGGGGACAGGCTCGAGCAGTACTTC. Translation: CSAQGDRLEQYF.

The genes are TRBV9 and TRBJ1-4; 8 nucleotides agree with TRBD1. V was pared by 4 bases and J by 4 bases, with 6 bases of the junction left unmatched. CDR1 SGDLS and CDR2 YYNGEE come from the germline V gene. The CDR3 covers 15 residues. The CDR3 here is CASSMGTGVNEKLFF. CDR3 sequence (DNA): TGTGCCAGCAGCATGGGGACAGGCGTTAATGAAAAACTGTTTTTT.

This clone appeared once. This chain connects TRBV6-1 to TRBJ2-4; D uncertain. Per germline, CDR1 MNHNS and CDR2 SASEGT. The CDR3 runs to 15 residues. The ends were cut back, 4 bases at V and 0 bases at J, with 10 bases in the middle. CDR3 DNA: TGTGCCAGCAGTGCCGGGCCGTTAGCCAAAAACATTCAGTACTTC. Its translation: CASSAGPLAKNIQYF.

This clone came up a few times. V is TRBV6-1 and J is TRBJ2-4; 7 positions agree with TRBD1. The germline CDR1 and CDR2 sequences are MNHNS and SASEGT. The CDR3 runs 13 residues. V lost 7 bases and J lost 6; bases outside the gene matches: 6. The CDR3 sequence is CASTGDSGNIQYF. In nucleotides, the CDR3 is TGTGCCAGCACTGGGGACAGTGGAAACATTCAGTACTTC.

The sample holds a few counts of this clone. The chain is built from TRBV7-8 and TRBJ1-6; TRBD1 matches 8 bases. Germline-derived CDR1 and CDR2 are SGHVS and FQNEAQ. CDR3 size: 14 residues. The V and J ends lost 5 bases and 10 bases, in that order; junction bases with no gene match: 7. The CDR3 region is CASSMGDRLSPLHF. The CDR3 bases are TGTGCCAGCAGCATGGGGGACAGGTTATCACCCCTCCACTTT.

J is TRBJ2-1 and V is TRBV5-1, with D maybe TRBD1 (7 bases). Germline assignment: CDR1 SGHRS and CDR2 YFSETQ. V was shortened by 2 bases and J by 7 bases, with 16 bases between the two germline ends. The CDR3 spans 15 residues. This chain's CDR3 is CASSFGDRDFNEQFF. The CDR3 nucleotides read TGCGCCAGCAGCTTCGGTGACAGGGACTTTAATGAGCAGTTCTTC.

This clone was counted between two and nine times. The gene calls are TRBV5-6 and TRBJ2-1, with a weak D call TRBD1 (5 bases). Trimming removed 1 base from V and 8 bases from J, with 13 bases in between. Germline assignment: CDR1 SGHDT and CDR2 YYEEEE. This CDR3 is 14 amino acids long. This chain's CDR3 is CASSLIGAGDEQFF. CDR3 in DNA: TGTGCCAGCAGCTTGATAGGGGCAGGCGATGAGCAGTTCTTC.

The chain couples TRBV6-5 to TRBJ2-2, with D possibly TRBD1 on 5 matching bases. Germline CDR1 and CDR2: MNHEY and SVGAGI. The CDR3 contains 14 residues. Trimming cost V 7 bases and J 2 bases, with 11 bases left between them. The DNA for the CDR3 is TGTGCCAGCATCTCCAGGGTAAACACCGGGGAGCTGTTTTTT. Amino acid sequence: CASISRVNTGELFF.

The chain is built from TRBV29-1 and TRBJ2-1; either TRBD1 or TRBD2 may fit D (5 bases each). V was trimmed by 8 bases and J by 5 bases, leaving 19 bases between them. The CDR3 is made up of 14 amino acids. From germline, CDR1 is SQVTM and CDR2 ANQGSEA. The CDR3 is CSCWGRLGDNEQFF. DNA for the CDR3: TGCAGCTGTTGGGGCAGACTCGGGGACAATGAGCAGTTCTTC.

This clone has a handful of counts. The chain carries TRBV29-1 and TRBJ1-5, with TRBD1 identical over 10 bases. Germline trimming cut 5 bases from V and 5 bases from J; bases unmatched to any gene: 9. The CDR3 extends over 15 amino acids. Germline-derived CDR1 and CDR2 are SQVTM and ANQGSEA. The CDR3 bases are TGCAGCGTTTTAATTACCGGGACAGGGGATCAGCCCCAGCATTTT. Translation gives CSVLITGTGDQPQHF.

There are a few counts of this clone. V gene TRBV29-1 combines with J gene TRBJ2-2; D ambiguous. Germline values: CDR1 SQVTM, CDR2 ANQGSEA. This CDR3 has 13 residues. Trimming removed 3 bases at V and 4 bases at J, with 9 bases between. This chain's CDR3 is CSVEGFGTGELFF. CDR3 sequence (DNA): TGCAGCGTTGAGGGGTTCGGCACCGGGGAGCTGTTTTTT.

V gene TRBV11-1 combines with J gene TRBJ2-3, with D possibly TRBD2 on 5 matching bases. CDR1 is SGHAT, CDR2 FQDESV, per germline (reference sequence). Trimming took 5 bases from V and 2 from J, leaving 5 bases between them. The CDR3 totals 12 residues. The CDR3 bases are TGTGCCAGCAGCCGGGACACAGATACGCAGTATTTT. This codes for CASSRDTDTQYF. Using reference TRBV11-1 and TRBJ2-3 for the parts outside the CDR3, the full variable domain is EAEVAQSPRYKITEKSQAVAFWCDPISGHATLYWYRQILGQGPELLVQFQDESVVDDSQLPKDRFSAERLKGVDSTLKIQPAELGDSAMYLCASSRDTDTQYFGPGTRLTVL.

The chain carries TRBV2 and TRBJ1-4; D gene uncertain. CDR3 length: 13 residues. Between the trimmed V and J ends, which lost 2 bases and 10 bases, there was a span of 11 bases. Looked up from germline, CDR1 is SNHLY and CDR2 is FYNNEI. The CDR3 bases are TGTGCCAGCAGTGAATCCCGAGGCGGAAAACTGTTTTTT. Amino acid sequence: CASSESRGGKLFF. Based on the CDR3 plus reference TRBV2 and TRBJ1-4, the full variable domain is EPEVTQTPSHQVTQMGQEVILRCVPISNHLYFYWYRQILGQKVEFLVSFYNNEISEKSEIFDDQFSVERPDGSNFTLKIRSTKLEDSAMYFCASSESRGGKLFFGSGTQLSVL.

There are a few counts of this clone. This chain joins TRBV6-6 and TRBJ1-5, with TRBD1 identical over 9 bases. The CDR3 runs to 13 residues. Germline lookup yields CDR1 MNHNY and CDR2 SVGAGI (reference sequence). V was pared by 11 bases and J by 2 bases, with 4 bases of the junction left unmatched. The CDR3 sequence: CACRTGGNQPQHF. In DNA, the CDR3 is TGTGCCTGCCGGACAGGGGGCAATCAGCCCCAGCATTTT.

This clone was seen a handful of times. The V call is TRBV27, the J call TRBJ1-6; D ambiguous. Trimming removed 2 bases from V and 6 bases from J, with 5 bases in between. CDR3 size: 13 residues. The germline CDR1 and CDR2 sequences are MNHEY and SMNVEV (reference sequence). CDR3 protein: CASSLGSNSPLHF. The CDR3, as DNA: TGTGCCAGCAGTTTAGGCTCTAATTCACCCCTCCACTTT.

The V gene is TRBV9, the J gene TRBJ2-7; 7 nucleotides match TRBD2. V was pared by 0 bases and J by 4 bases, with 10 bases of the junction left unmatched. This CDR3 spans 16 amino acids. CDR1 and CDR2 from the germline V gene are SGDLS and YYNGEE. Written as DNA, the CDR3 is TGTGCCAGCAGCGTAGACTTAGGCGGGGGTACTTACGAGCAGTACTTC. Protein sequence: CASSVDLGGGTYEQYF.